The rows below give T cell receptor beta chains drawn from one sample of a study of CXCR3-negative and CXCR3-positive naive CD8 T cells. TCRdb re-called the 5' RACE reads; every CDR3 protein appears as one record, without DNA. This table lists roughly 60,000 distinct CDR3 sequences. Sequenced material: naive CXCR3+ CD8+ T cells from blood. These TCRs come from a human donor in good health. Some clones in this sample may be carry-over from other donors' samples. Each CDR3 is given with its conserved first and last residue.

TRBV28	TRBJ2-5	CASSLLGQGHQETQYF
TRBV7-9	TRBJ1-2	CASSHRDRVHGYTF
TRBV11-2	TRBJ2-7	CASSQGTGLYEQYF
TRBV11-3	TRBJ2-3	CASSLVDGDTQYF
TRBV10-3	TRBJ2-3	CAISGSGTSGGADTQYF
TRBV20-1	TRBJ2-7	CSAPSGASYEQYF
TRBV2	TRBJ1-4	CASTDYSGGANEKLFF
TRBV4-3	TRBJ1-1	CASSPGGGTEAFF
TRBV29-1	TRBJ2-7	CSALRGVSYEQYF
TRBV28	TRBJ1-1	CASSLWAGGGTEAFF
TRBV14	TRBJ2-1	CASSLPTSGRAYEQFF
TRBV7-6	TRBJ2-1	CASSFPRQEYNEQFF
TRBV24-1	TRBJ2-1	CATGAGDYHEQFF
TRBV10-3	TRBJ1-1	CATIPAGNTEAFF
TRBV4-2	TRBJ1-1	CASIPLDTTTEAFF
TRBV10-3	TRBJ2-7	CAISDRGYEQYF
TRBV7-6	TRBJ2-7	CASSPDEVEQYF
TRBV12-3/TRBV12-4	TRBJ2-3	CASSLEGGLTDTQYF
TRBV29-1	TRBJ2-7	CSVIDRGSPYEQYF
TRBV7-9	TRBJ2-7	CASSLLAGDKKSYEQYF
TRBV5-6	TRBJ2-7	CASSFGTGTYEQYF
TRBV6-5	TRBJ1-4	CASSFLIPGADSQPTNEKLFF
TRBV7-9	TRBJ2-3	CASSAGQGSDTQYF
TRBV15	TRBJ2-1	CATSRDFQRYHNEKFF
TRBV28	TRBJ2-1	CASRGLAGGYNEQFF
TRBV27	TRBJ2-1	CASSFLLAGGRNEQFF
TRBV29-1	TRBJ2-7	CSVEAREDYEQYF
TRBV12-3/TRBV12-4	TRBJ1-4	CASSQIGQGQEEKLFF